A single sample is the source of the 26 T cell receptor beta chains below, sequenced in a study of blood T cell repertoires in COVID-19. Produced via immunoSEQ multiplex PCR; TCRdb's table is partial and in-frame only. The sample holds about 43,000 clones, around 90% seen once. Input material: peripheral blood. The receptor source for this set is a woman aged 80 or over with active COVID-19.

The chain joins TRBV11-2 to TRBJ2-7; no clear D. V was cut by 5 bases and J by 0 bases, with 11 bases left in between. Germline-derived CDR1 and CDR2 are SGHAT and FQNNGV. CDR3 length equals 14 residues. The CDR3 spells CASSRESSSYEQYF. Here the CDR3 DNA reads TGTGCCAGCAGCCGAGAGTCGAGCTCCTACGAGCAGTACTTC.

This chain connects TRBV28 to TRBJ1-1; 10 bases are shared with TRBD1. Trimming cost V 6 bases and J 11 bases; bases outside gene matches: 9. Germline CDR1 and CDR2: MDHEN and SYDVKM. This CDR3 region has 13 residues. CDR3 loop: CASSLGQGSEAFF. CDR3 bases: TGTGCCAGCAGCCTGGGACAGGGGAGTGAGGCTTTCTTT.

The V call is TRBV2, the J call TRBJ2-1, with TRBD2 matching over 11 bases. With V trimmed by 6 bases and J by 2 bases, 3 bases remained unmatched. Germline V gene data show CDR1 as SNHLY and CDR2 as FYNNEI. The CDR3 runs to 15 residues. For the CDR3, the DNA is TGTGCCAGCAGCAGACTAGCGGGGCCCTACAATGAGCAGTTCTTC. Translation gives CASSRLAGPYNEQFF.

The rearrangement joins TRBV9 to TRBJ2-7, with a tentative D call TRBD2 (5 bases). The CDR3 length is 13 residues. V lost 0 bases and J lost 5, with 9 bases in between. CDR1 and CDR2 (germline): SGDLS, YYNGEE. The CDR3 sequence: CASSVGTRDEQYF. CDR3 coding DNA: TGTGCCAGCAGCGTAGGGACGCGGGACGAGCAGTACTTC. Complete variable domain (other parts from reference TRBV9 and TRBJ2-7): DSGVTQTPKHLITATGQRVTLRCSPRSGDLSVYWYQQSLDQGLQFLIQYYNGEERAKGNILERFSAQQFPDLHSELNLSSLELGDSALYFCASSVGTRDEQYFGPGTRLTVT.

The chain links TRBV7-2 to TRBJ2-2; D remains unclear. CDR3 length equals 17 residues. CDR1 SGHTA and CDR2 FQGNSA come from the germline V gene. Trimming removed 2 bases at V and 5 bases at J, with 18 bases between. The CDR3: CASSLFRQDSRTGELFF. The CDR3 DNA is TGTGCCAGCAGCTTATTCCGCCAGGATAGTAGGACCGGGGAGCTGTTTTTT. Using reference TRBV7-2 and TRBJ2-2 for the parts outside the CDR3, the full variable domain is GAGVSQSPSNKVTEKGKDVELRCDPISGHTALYWYRQSLGQGLEFLIYFQGNSAPDKSGLPSDRFSAERTGGSVSTLTIQRTQQEDSAVYLCASSLFRQDSRTGELFFGEGSRLTVL.

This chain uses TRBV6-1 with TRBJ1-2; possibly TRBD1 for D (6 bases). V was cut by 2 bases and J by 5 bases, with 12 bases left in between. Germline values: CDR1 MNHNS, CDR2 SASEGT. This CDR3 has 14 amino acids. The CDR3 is CASSETHREYGYTF. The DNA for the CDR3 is TGTGCCAGCAGTGAAACTCACAGGGAGTATGGCTACACCTTC.

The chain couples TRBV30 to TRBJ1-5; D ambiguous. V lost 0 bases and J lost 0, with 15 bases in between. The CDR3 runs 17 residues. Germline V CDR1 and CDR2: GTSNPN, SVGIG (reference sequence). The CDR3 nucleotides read TGTGCCTGGAGTGTACTGTCAGGCCCCTATAGCAATCAGCCCCAGCATTTT. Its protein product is CAWSVLSGPYSNQPQHF.

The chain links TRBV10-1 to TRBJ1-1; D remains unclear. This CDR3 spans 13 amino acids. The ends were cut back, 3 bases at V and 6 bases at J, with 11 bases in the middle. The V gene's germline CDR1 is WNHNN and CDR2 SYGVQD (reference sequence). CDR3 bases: TGCGCCAGCAGTGAAGACGGACTTTCTGAAGCTTTCTTT. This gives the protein CASSEDGLSEAFF.

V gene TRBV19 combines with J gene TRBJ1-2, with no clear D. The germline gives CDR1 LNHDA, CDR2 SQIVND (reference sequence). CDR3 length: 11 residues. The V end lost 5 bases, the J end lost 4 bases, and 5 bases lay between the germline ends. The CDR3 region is CASSSLYGYTF. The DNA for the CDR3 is TGTGCCAGTAGTTCCCTCTATGGCTACACCTTC. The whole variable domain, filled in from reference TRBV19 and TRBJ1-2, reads DGGITQSPKYLFRKEGQNVTLSCEQNLNHDAMYWYRQDPGQGLRLIYYSQIVNDFQKGDIAEGYSVSREKKESFPLTVTSAQKNPTAFYLCASSSLYGYTFGSGTRLTVV.

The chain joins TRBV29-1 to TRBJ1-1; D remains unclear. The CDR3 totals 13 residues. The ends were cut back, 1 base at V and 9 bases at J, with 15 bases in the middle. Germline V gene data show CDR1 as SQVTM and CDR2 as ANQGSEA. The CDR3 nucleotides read TGCAGCGTTGAAGCAACAGTGACCCAAAAAGCTTTCTTT. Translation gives CSVEATVTQKAFF. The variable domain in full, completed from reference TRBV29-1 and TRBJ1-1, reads SAVISQKPSRDICQRGTSLTIQCQVDSQVTMMFWYRQQPGQSLTLIATANQGSEATYESGFVIDKFPISRPNLTFSTLTVSNMSPEDSSIYLCSVEATVTQKAFFGQGTRLTVV.

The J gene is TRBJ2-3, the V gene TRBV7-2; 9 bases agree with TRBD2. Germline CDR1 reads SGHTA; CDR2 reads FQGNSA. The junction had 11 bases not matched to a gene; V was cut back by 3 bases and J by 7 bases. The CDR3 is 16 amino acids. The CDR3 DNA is TGTGCCAGCAGCTTGTCCCCTGCGGGGGGGCCGAATACGCAGTATTTT. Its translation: CASSLSPAGGPNTQYF.

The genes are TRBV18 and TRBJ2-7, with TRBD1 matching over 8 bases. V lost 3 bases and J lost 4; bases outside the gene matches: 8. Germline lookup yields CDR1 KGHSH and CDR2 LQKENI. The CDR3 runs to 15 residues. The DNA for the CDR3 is TGTGCCAGCTCACCGCGGACAGGGTTATCATACGAGCAGTACTTC. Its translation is CASSPRTGLSYEQYF.

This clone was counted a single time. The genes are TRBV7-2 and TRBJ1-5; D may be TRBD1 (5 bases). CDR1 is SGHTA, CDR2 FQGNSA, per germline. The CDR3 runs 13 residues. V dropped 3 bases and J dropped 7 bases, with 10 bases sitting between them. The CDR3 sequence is CASSFRVSQPQHF. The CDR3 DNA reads TGTGCCAGCAGCTTCAGGGTATCACAGCCCCAGCATTTT.

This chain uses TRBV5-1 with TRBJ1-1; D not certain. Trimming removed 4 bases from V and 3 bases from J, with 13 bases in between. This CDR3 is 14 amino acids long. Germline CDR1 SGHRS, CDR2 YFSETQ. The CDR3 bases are TGCGCCAGCAGCCCCGTTGGGCAGCACACTGAAGCTTTCTTT. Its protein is CASSPVGQHTEAFF.

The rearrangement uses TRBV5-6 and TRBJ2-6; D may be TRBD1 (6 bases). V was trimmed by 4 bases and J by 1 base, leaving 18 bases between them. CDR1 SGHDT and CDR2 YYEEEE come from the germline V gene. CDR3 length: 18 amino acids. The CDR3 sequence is CASSRRGKGGSGANVLTF. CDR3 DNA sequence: TGTGCCAGCAGCCGTAGGGGCAAAGGGGGTTCTGGGGCCAACGTCCTGACTTTC.

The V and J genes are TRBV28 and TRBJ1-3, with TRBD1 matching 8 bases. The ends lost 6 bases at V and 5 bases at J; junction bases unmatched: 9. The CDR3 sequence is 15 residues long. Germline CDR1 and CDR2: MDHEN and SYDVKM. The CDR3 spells CASSSFRGPRNTIYF. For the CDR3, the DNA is TGTGCCAGCAGCTCCTTCAGGGGGCCGCGAAACACCATATATTTT.

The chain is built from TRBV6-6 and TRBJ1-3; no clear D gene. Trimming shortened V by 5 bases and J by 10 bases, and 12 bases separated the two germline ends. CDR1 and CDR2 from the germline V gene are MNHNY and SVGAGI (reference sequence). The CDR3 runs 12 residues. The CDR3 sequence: CASSLLPGTIYF. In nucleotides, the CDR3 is TGTGCCAGCAGTCTCCTCCCGGGAACCATATATTTT.

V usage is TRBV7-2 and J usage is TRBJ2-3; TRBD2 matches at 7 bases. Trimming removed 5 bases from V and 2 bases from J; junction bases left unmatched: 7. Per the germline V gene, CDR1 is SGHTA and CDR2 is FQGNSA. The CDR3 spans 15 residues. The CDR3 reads CASSPGLLNTDTQYF. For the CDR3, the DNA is TGTGCCAGCAGCCCGGGACTATTGAACACAGATACGCAGTATTTT.

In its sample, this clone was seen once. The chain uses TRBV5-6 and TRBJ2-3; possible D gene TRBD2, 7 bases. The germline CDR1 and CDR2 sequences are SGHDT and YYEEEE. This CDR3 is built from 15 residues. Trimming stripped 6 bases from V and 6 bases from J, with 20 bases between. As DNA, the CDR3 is TGTGCCAGCACCCCCCTTGAGGGGGGGGTGGATACGCAGTATTTT. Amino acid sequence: CASTPLEGGVDTQYF. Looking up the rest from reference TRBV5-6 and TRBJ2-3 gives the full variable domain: DAGVTQSPTHLIKTRGQQVTLRCSPKSGHDTVSWYQQALGQGPQFIFQYYEEEERQRGNFPDRFSGHQFPNYSSELNVNALLLGDSALYLCASTPLEGGVDTQYFGPGTRLTVL.

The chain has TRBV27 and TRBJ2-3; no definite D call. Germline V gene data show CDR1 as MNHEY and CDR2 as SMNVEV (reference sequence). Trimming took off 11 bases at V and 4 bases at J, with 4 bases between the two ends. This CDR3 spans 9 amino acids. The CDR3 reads CAGSDTQYF. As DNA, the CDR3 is TGTGCCGGCTCAGATACGCAGTATTTT.

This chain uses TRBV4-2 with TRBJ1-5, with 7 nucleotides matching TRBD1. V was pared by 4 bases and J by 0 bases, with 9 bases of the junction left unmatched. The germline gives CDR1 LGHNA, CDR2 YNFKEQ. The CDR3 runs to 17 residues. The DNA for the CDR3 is TGTGCCAGCAGCCCGGGACAGACCCTTAATAGCAATCAGCCCCAGCATTTT. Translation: CASSPGQTLNSNQPQHF.

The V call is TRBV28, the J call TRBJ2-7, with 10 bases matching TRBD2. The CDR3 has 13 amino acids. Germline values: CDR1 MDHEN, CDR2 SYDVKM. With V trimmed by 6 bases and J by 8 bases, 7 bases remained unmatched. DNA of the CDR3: TGTGCCAGCAGAACTAGCGGGGTGAGTCAGCAGTACTTC. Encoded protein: CASRTSGVSQQYF. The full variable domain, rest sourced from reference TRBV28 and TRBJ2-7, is DVKVTQSSRYLVKRTGEKVFLECVQDMDHENMFWYRQDPGLGLRLIYFSYDVKMKEKGDIPEGYSVSREKKERFSLILESASTNQTSMYLCASRTSGVSQQYFGPGTRLTVT.

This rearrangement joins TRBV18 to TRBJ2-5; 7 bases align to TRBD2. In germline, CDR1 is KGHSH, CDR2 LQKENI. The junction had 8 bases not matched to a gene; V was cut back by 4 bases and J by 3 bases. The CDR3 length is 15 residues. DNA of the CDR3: TGTGCCAGCTCACGCACGGGGGGAAGGGAAGAGACCCAGTACTTC. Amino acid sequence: CASSRTGGREETQYF. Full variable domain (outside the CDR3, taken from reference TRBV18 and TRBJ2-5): NAGVMQNPRHLVRRRGQEARLRCSPMKGHSHVYWYRQLPEEGLKFMVYLQKENIIDESGMPKERFSAEFPKEGPSILRIQQVVRGDSAAYFCASSRTGGREETQYFGPGTRLLVL.

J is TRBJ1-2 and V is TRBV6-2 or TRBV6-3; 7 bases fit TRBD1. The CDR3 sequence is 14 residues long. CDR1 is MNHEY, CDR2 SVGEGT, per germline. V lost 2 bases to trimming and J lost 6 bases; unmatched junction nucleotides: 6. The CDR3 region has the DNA TGTGCCAGCAGTTACCGCGGACAGGTTGATGGCTACACCTTC. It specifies CASSYRGQVDGYTF.

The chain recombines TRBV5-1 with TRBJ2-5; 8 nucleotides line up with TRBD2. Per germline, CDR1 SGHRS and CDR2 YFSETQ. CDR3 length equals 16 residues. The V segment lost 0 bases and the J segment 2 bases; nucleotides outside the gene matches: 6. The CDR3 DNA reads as TGCGCCAGCAGCTTGGATACAGCGGGGGTACAAGAGACCCAGTACTTC. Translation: CASSLDTAGVQETQYF. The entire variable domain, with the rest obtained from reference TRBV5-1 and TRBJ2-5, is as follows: KAGVTQTPRYLIKTRGQQVTLSCSPISGHRSVSWYQQTPGQGLQFLFEYFSETQRNKGNFPGRFSGRQFSNSRSEMNVSTLELGDSALYLCASSLDTAGVQETQYFGPGTRLLVL.

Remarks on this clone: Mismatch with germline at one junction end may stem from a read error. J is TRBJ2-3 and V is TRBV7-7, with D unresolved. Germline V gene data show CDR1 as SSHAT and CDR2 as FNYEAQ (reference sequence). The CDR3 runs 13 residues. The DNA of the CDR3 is TGTGCTAGCAGCTTACAGTACGCAGATACGCAGTATTTT. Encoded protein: CASSLQYADTQYF.